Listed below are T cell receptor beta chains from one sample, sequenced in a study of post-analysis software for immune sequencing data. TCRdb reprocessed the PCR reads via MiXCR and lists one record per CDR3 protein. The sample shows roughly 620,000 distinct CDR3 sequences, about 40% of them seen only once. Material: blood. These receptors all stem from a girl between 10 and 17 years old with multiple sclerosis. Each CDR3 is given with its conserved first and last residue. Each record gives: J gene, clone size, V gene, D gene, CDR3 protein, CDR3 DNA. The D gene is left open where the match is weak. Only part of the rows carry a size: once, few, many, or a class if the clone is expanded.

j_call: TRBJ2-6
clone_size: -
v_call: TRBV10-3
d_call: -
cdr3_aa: CAISVLGGGNVLTF
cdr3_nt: TGTGCCATCAGTGTATTAGGTGGGGGCAACGTCCTGACTTTC

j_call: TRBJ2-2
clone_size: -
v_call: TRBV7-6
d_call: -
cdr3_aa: CASSRWEALSELFF
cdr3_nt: TGTGCCAGCAGCCGTTGGGAGGCGCTTAGTGAGCTGTTTTTT

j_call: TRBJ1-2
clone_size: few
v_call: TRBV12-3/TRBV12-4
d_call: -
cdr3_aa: CASSFSLNNYGYTF
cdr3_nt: TGTGCCAGCAGTTTTAGCCTGAACAACTATGGCTACACCTTC

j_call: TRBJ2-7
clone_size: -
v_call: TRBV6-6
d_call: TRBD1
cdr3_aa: CASSPGQGVEVAYEQYF
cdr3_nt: TGTGCCAGCAGTCCGGGACAGGGGGTTGAGGTGGCCTACGAGCAGTACTTC

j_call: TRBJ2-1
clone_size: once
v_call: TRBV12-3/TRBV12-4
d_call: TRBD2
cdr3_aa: CASKPLLAVGSYNEQFF
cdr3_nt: TGTGCCAGCAAACCACTACTAGCGGTTGGCTCCTACAATGAGCAGTTCTTC

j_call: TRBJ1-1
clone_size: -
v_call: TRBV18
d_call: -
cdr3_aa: CASSPILGNTEAFF
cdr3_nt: TGTGCCAGCTCACCGATACTGGGGAACACTGAAGCTTTCTTT

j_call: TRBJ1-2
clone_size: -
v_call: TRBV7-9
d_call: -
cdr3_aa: CASSLEGGPNYGYTF
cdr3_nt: TGTGCCAGCAGCTTAGAAGGGGGACCTAACTATGGCTACACCTTC

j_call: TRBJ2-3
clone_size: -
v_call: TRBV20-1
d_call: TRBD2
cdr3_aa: CSLQREGRTDTQYF
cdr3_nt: TGCAGTCTTCAGCGGGAGGGCCGTACAGATACGCAGTATTTT

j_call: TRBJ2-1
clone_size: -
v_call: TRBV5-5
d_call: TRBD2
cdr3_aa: CASSLSLAGGGNEQFF
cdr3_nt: TGTGCCAGCAGCTTGTCTCTAGCGGGCGGGGGGAATGAGCAGTTCTTC

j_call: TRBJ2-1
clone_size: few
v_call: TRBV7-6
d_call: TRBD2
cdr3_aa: CASSSRGLNHEQFF
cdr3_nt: TGTGCCAGCAGCTCGAGGGGACTAAACCATGAGCAGTTCTTC

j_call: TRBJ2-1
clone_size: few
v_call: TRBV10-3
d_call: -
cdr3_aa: CAISESRLVRDNEQFF
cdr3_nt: TGTGCCATCAGTGAGTCCCGACTCGTCCGGGACAATGAGCAGTTCTTC

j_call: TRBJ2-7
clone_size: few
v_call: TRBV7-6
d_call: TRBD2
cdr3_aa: CASSLKYAGVPNTYEQYF
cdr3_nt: TGTGCCAGCAGCTTAAAGTATGCGGGAGTTCCCAATACCTACGAGCAGTACTTC

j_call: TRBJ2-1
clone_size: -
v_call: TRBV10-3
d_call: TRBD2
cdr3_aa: CAATSRLAGDLRGNEQFF
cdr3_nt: TGTGCCGCCACCTCGAGACTAGCGGGAGATCTGAGAGGCAATGAGCAGTTCTTC

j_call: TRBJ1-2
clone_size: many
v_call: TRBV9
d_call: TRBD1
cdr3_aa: CASSVELEWDRDGDGYTF
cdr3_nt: TGTGCCAGCAGCGTAGAGTTGGAATGGGACAGGGATGGGGATGGCTACACCTTC

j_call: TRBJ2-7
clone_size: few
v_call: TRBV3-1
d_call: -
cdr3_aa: CASSQDRRGARDEQYF
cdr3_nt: TGTGCCAGCAGCCAAGATCGGCGCGGGGCGCGCGACGAGCAGTACTTC

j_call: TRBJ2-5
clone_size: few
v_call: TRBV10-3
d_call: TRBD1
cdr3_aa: CAISDPGQGQETQYF
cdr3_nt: TGTGCCATCAGTGACCCTGGACAGGGGCAAGAGACCCAGTACTTC

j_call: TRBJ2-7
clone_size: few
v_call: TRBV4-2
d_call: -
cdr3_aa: CASSQVKEPAYEQYF
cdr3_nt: TGTGCCAGCAGCCAAGTAAAGGAGCCAGCCTACGAGCAGTACTTC

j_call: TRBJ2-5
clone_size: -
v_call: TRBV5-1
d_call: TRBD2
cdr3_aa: CASSLGTSGYQETQYF
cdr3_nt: TGCGCCAGCAGCCTAGGGACTAGCGGTTACCAAGAGACCCAGTACTTC

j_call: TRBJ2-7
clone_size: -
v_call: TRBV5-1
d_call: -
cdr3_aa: CVSRAGNYEQYF
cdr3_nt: TGCGTCAGCAGGGCAGGGAACTACGAGCAGTACTTC

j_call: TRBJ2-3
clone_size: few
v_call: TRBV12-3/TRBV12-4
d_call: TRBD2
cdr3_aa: CASSLGLAVRGGSQYF
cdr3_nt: TGTGCCAGCAGCCTCGGACTAGCGGTCAGGGGGGGATCGCAGTATTTT

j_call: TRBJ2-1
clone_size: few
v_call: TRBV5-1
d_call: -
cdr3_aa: CASSLDQSGNEQFF
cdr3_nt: TGCGCCAGCAGCTTGGACCAATCGGGGAATGAGCAGTTCTTC

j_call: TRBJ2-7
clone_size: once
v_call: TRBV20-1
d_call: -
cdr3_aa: CSARGGLANEQYF
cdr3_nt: TGCAGTGCTAGAGGGGGCCTAGCAAACGAGCAGTACTTC

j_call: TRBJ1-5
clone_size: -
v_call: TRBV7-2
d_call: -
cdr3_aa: CACSLGSGQVISNQPQHF
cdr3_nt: TGTGCCTGCAGCTTAGGGTCGGGGCAGGTCATAAGCAATCAGCCCCAGCATTTT

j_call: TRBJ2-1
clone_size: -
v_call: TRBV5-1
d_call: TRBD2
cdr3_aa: CASSLTSGGTYEQFF
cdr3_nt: TGCGCCAGCAGCTTAACTAGCGGGGGGACCTACGAGCAGTTCTTC

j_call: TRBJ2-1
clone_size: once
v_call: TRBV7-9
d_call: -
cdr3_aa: CASSYGQSPDNEQFF
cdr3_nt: TGTGCCAGCAGCTACGGACAGAGTCCTGACAATGAGCAGTTCTTC

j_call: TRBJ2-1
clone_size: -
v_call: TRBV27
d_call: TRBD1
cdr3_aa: CASRRRQGTYNEQFF
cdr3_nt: TGTGCCAGCAGGAGACGACAGGGAACCTACAATGAGCAGTTCTTC

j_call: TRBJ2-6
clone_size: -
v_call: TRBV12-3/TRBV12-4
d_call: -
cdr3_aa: CASRMGPFSGANVLTF
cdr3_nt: TGTGCCAGCAGGATGGGACCGTTCTCTGGGGCCAACGTCCTGACTTTC

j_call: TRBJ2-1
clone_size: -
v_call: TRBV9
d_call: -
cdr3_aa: CASSPGPYNEQFF
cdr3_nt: TGTGCCAGCAGCCCTGGACCCTACAATGAGCAGTTCTTC

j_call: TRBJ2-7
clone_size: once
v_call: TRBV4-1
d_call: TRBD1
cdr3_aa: CASSQEDRGASYEQYF
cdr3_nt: TGCGCCAGCAGCCAGGAGGACAGGGGAGCGTCCTACGAGCAGTACTTC

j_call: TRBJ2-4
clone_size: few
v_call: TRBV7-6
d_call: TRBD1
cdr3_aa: CASSPLDRPSKNIQYF
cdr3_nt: TGTGCCAGCAGCCCCCTGGACAGGCCCTCCAAAAACATTCAGTACTTC

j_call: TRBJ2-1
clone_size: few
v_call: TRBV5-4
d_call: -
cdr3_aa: CASSSGSRSYNEQFF
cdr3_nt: TGTGCCAGCAGCTCTGGAAGTAGGTCCTACAATGAGCAGTTCTTC

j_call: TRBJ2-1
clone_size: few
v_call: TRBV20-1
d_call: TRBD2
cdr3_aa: CSARDEASGRAVWNEQFF
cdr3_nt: TGCAGTGCTAGAGATGAGGCTAGCGGGAGGGCCGTTTGGAATGAGCAGTTCTTC

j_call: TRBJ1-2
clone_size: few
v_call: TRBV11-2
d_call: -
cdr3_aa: CASTPQERVRHGYTF
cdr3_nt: TGTGCCAGCACCCCCCAAGAGCGGGTTCGGCATGGCTACACCTTC

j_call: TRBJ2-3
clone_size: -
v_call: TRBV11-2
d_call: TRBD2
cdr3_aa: CASSLAQRGVDTQYF
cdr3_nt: TGTGCCAGCAGCTTAGCCCAGCGGGGGGTAGATACGCAGTATTTT

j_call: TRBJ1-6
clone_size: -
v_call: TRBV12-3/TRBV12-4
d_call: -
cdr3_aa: CASSLFLGGEISPLHF
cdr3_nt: TGTGCCAGCAGTTTGTTCCTAGGTGGGGAAATTTCACCCCTCCACTTT

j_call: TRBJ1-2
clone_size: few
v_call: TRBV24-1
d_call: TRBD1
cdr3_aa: CATSDQGAPTNGYTF
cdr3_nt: TGTGCCACCAGTGATCAGGGGGCGCCCACGAATGGCTACACCTTC

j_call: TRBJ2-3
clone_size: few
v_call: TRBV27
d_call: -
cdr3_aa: CASSLRSGLTDTQYF
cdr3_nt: TGTGCCAGCAGTTTACGTAGCGGCCTCACAGATACGCAGTATTTT

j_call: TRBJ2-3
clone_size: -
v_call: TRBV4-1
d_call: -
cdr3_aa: CASSQGKRTDTQYF
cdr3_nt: TGCGCCAGCAGCCAAGGTAAGCGGACAGATACGCAGTATTTT

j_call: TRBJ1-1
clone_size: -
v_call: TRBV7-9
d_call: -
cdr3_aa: CASSLLGTVEAFF
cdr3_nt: TGTGCCAGCAGCCTACTCGGGACGGTTGAAGCTTTCTTT

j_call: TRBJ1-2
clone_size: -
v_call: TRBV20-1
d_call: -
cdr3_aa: CSARVPGEACGYTF
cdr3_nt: TGCAGTGCTAGAGTCCCGGGGGAGGCTTGTGGCTACACCTTC

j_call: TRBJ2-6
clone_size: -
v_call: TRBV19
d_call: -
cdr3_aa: CASSGTGKETGANVLTF
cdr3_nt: TGTGCCAGTTCCGGTACAGGAAAGGAGACTGGGGCCAACGTCCTGACTTTC

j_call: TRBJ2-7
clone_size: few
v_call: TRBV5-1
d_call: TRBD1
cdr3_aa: CASSLTTGGTYEQYF
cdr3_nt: TGCGCCAGCAGCTTAACGACAGGGGGGACCTACGAGCAGTACTTC

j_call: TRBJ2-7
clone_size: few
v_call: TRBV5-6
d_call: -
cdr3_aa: CASSGTGGALGEQYF
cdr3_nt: TGTGCCAGCAGCGGCACTGGGGGCGCGTTGGGGGAGCAGTACTTC

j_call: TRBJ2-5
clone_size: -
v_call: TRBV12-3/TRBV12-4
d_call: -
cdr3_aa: CASSLAGAYQETQYF
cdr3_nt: TGTGCCAGCAGTTTAGCGGGGGCGTACCAAGAGACCCAGTACTTC

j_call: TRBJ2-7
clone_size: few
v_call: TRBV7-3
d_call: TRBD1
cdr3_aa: CASSLTGGADEQYF
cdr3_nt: TGTGCCAGCAGCTTAACAGGGGGCGCAGACGAGCAGTACTTC